The entry below describes one T cell receptor (beta chain). Its antigen is unknown. Using immunoSEQ multiplex PCR, the repertoire was profiled, and TCRdb retains in-frame clones only, with some absent. The sample contains about 130,000 clones, roughly 85% of which appear only once. These data come from a study of T cell responses to AZD1222 COVID-19 vaccine. Study results and caveats: The study found Spike-specific TCR breadth and depth rose after two AZD1222 doses. CD4 TCRs associated with vaccination spanned spike, dominating at 160-218 and 743-854. The study identified only five to seven AZD1222 recipients as seropositive at baseline.

Germline loops: CDR1 KGHDR, CDR2 SFDVKD. The V and J ends lost 5 bases and 7 bases respectively, with 7 bases between them. This CDR3 region has 12 residues. Source: peripheral blood, taken 28 days after the second dose of the MenACWY control vaccine. The chain uses TRBV24-1 and TRBJ2-2; tentative D call: TRBD2 (5 bases). The TCR comes from an adult who received the MenACWY meningococcal vaccine as a control. The CDR3 loop is CATSATIGELFF. The CDR3 coding sequence is TGTGCCACCAGTGCGACTATCGGGGAGCTGTTTTTT.